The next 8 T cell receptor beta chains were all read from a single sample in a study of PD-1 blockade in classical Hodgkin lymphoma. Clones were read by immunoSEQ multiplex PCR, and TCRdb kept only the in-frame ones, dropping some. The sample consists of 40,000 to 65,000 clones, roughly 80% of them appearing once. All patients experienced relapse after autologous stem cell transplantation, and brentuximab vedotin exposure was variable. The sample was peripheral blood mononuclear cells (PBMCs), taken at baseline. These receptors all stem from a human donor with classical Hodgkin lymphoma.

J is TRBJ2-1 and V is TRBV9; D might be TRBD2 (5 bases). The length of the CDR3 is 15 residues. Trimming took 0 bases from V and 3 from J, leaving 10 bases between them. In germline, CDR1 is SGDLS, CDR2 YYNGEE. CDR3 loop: CASSVVISDYNEQFF. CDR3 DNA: TGTGCCAGCAGCGTAGTCATTAGCGACTACAATGAGCAGTTCTTC.

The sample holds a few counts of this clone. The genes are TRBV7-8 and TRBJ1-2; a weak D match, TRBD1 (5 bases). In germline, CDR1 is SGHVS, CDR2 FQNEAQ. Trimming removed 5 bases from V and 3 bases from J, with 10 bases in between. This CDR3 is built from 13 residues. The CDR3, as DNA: TGTGCCAGCAGCACCGGCAGGGACTATGGCTACACCTTC. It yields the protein CASSTGRDYGYTF.

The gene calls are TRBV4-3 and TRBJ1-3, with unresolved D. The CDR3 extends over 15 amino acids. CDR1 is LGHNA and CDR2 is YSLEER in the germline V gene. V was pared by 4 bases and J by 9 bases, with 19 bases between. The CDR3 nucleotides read TGCGCCAGCAGCCCCTCCCCCGGGGAAGTAAGCACCATATATTTT. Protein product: CASSPSPGEVSTIYF.

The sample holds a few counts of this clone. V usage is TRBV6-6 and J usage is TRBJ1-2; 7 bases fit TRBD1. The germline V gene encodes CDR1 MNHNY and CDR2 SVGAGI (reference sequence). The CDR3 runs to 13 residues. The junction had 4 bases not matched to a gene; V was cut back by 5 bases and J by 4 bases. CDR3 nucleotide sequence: TGTGCCAGCAGTCAAGACAGGGTCTATGGCTACACCTTC. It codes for CASSQDRVYGYTF.

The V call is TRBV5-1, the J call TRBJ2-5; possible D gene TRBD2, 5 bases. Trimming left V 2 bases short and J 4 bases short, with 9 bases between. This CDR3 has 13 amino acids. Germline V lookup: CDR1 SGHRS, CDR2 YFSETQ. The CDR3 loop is CASSFEGSETQYF. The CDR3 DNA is TGCGCCAGCAGCTTCGAGGGTTCAGAGACCCAGTACTTC.

Written as DNA, the CDR3 is TGTGCCAGCAGTCATCGCAGGTTGTACGAGCAGTACTTC. This codes for CASSHRRLYEQYF. The genes are TRBV27 and TRBJ2-7; D is unresolved. CDR3 length: 13 amino acids. Trimming left V 5 bases short and J 4 bases short, with 12 bases between. CDR1 MNHEY and CDR2 SMNVEV come from the germline V gene (reference sequence).

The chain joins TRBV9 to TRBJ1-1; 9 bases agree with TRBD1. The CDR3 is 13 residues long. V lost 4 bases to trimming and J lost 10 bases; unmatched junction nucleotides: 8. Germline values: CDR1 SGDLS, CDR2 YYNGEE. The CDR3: CASSPWGGQGAFF. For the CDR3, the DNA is TGTGCCAGCAGCCCATGGGGGGGACAGGGAGCTTTCTTT.

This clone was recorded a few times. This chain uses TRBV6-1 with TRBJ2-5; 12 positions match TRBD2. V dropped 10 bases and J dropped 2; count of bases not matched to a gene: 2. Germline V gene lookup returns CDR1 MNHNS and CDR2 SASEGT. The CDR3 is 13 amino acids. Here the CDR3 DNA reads TGTGCCACCGGGACTAGCGGGCAAGAGACCCAGTACTTC. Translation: CATGTSGQETQYF.